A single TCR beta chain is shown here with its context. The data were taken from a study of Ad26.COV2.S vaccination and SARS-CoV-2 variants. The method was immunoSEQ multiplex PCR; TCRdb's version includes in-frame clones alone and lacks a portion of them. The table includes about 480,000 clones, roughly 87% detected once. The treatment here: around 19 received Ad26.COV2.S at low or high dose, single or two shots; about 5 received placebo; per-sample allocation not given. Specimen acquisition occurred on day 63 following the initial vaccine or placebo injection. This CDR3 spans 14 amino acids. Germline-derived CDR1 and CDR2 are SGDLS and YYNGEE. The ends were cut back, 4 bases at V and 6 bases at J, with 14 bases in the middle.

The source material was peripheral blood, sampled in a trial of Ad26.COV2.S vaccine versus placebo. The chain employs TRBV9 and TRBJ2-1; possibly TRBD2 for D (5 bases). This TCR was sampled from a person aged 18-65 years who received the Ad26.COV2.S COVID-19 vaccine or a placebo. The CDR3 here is CASSPLGVRNEQFF. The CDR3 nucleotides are TGTGCCAGCAGCCCACTCGGGGTACGCAATGAGCAGTTCTTC.